This T cell receptor (beta chain) was profiled in a study of T-cell reconstitution after alpha-beta-depleted transplantation in children. V trimming: 4 bases; J trimming: 5 bases; junction bases outside the gene matches: 7. CDR1 and CDR2 from the germline V gene are MNHEY and SVGAGI. CDR3 size: 15 residues. This clonotype came up a few times. Its antigen is not known. Notes on the study in general: The study reportedly traced alpha-beta T cells about two months after transplant to several hundred expanded graft clones.

Unique molecular identifiers were used in preparing the TCRbeta library. TCRdb used MiXCR to reprocess the PCR reads, holding one entry per CDR3 protein. The sample includes 450,000 to 550,000 distinct CDR3 sequences, over 10% seen only once; the top ten take 14%. The receptor's source is a female patient aged 2-10 years who had a stem cell transplant for aplastic anemia, so the T cells may come from the graft donor. The sample in question was PBMCs, mostly from graft donor cells, obtained 180 days after TCRalphabeta/CD19-depleted stem cell transplant. The chain employs TRBV6-5 and TRBJ2-1; the match to TRBD1 covers 8 bases. The CDR3 coding sequence is TGTGCCAGCAGTTTTGCGGACAGGGCAAACAATGAGCAGTTCTTC. Translated: CASSFADRANNEQFF.